Many counts were recorded for the clone carrying this TCR beta chain. Its antigen is unknown. This entry is derived from a study of T cells in Graves' hyperthyroidism and ophthalmopathy. Study-wide background: Peripheral blood collection took place at initial diagnosis, before any treatment.

Trimming left V 2 bases short and J 7 bases short, with 8 bases between. The CDR3 loop spans 12 amino acids. Germline V gene sequence: CDR1 SGHTA, CDR2 FQGNSA. Authors of the study amplified TCR beta CDR3 regions from RNA transcripts. The study used the HTBI primer set for a first-round RT-PCR of the TCR CDR3. In TCRdb, the multiplex PCR reads were re-called with MiXCR into one record per CDR3 protein. Here the sample spans roughly 280,000 distinct CDR3 sequences, approximately 17% being singletons. Study-level findings and limits: Model predictions of ophthalmopathy came a median 6.5 months before onset. Blood also carried most thyroid clonotypes expanded above 0.001.

This chain connects TRBV7-2 to TRBJ1-2; D unclear. The sequence was collected from a woman aged 55-70 years with Graves' ophthalmopathy. The sample taken for sequencing was blood. The CDR3 DNA is TGTGCCAGCAGCTTATTCTTCGGTGGCTACACCTTC. Its protein product is CASSLFFGGYTF.